This passage covers 21 T cell receptor beta chains from one sample sequenced in a study of T cell responses to AZD1222 COVID-19 vaccine. Profiled with immunoSEQ multiplex PCR; TCRdb holds only in-frame clones, not every one. The sample holds 110,000 to 150,000 clones; around 88% are singletons and the top ten take nearly 3.5%. The sample here was peripheral blood, taken on day 0 of AZD1222 vaccination. The receptors come from an adult in good health.

The rearrangement links TRBV9 to TRBJ1-5; no clear D. This CDR3 has 13 amino acids. The germline CDR1 and CDR2 sequences are SGDLS and YYNGEE. The V end was cut by 0 bases, the J end by 5 bases, with 6 bases between. The chain's CDR3 is CASSVEGDQPQHF. The CDR3 coding sequence is TGTGCCAGCAGCGTAGAGGGCGATCAGCCCCAGCATTTT. Drawing the rest from reference TRBV9 and TRBJ1-5, the complete variable domain is DSGVTQTPKHLITATGQRVTLRCSPRSGDLSVYWYQQSLDQGLQFLIQYYNGEERAKGNILERFSAQQFPDLHSELNLSSLELGDSALYFCASSVEGDQPQHFGDGTRLSIL.

V and J are TRBV18 and TRBJ1-1, with D perhaps TRBD1 (6 bases). This CDR3 is built from 12 residues. Trimming stripped 3 bases from V and 5 bases from J, with 7 bases between. In germline, CDR1 is KGHSH, CDR2 LQKENI. The CDR3 DNA reads as TGTGCCAGCTCACCGCAGGGGACTGAAGCTTTCTTT. This translates into CASSPQGTEAFF.

The chain uses TRBV29-1 and TRBJ2-5; possibly TRBD1 or TRBD2 for D (6 bases each). The CDR3 has 12 amino acids. Germline assignment: CDR1 SQVTM and CDR2 ANQGSEA. Trimming left V 8 bases short and J 5 bases short, with 15 bases between. This CDR3 reads CSTVGGWETQYF. CDR3 in DNA: TGCAGCACCGTGGGGGGCTGGGAGACCCAGTACTTC.

DNA for the CDR3: TGTGCCAGTAGTAATATCGGTACTGAAGCTTTCTTT. Its translation: CASSNIGTEAFF. The chain combines TRBV19 with TRBJ1-1; D unresolved. Germline loops: CDR1 LNHDA, CDR2 SQIVND (reference sequence). V was cut by 4 bases and J by 5 bases, with 8 bases left in between. CDR3 size: 12 residues.

The V gene is TRBV29-1, the J gene TRBJ1-3; D gene uncertain. Germline V lookup: CDR1 SQVTM, CDR2 ANQGSEA. The CDR3 runs 13 residues. V dropped 5 bases and J dropped 3 bases, with 11 bases sitting between them. CDR3 residues: CSVSQIFGNTIYF. The CDR3 DNA sequence: TGCAGCGTTTCTCAAATTTTTGGAAACACCATATATTTT.

The chain combines TRBV11-3 with TRBJ2-3, with 7 nucleotides matching TRBD2. Germline CDR1 is SGHNT and CDR2 is YENEEA. J lost 0 bases, V lost 5 bases, and 14 bases had no gene match. CDR3 size: 18 residues. The CDR3 is CASSPGDYPKTSTDTQYF. The CDR3 nucleotides are TGTGCCAGCAGCCCCGGGGACTACCCCAAGACTAGCACAGATACGCAGTATTTT.

The V call is TRBV28, the J call TRBJ2-7; perhaps TRBD2 as D (5 bases). The CDR3 loop spans 14 amino acids. Trimming stripped 2 bases from V and 4 bases from J, with 12 bases between. The germline gives CDR1 MDHEN, CDR2 SYDVKM. CDR3: CASSLGRWEYEQYF. The CDR3, as DNA: TGTGCCAGCAGTTTAGGGAGATGGGAATACGAGCAGTACTTC.

The V gene is TRBV12-3 or TRBV12-4, the J gene TRBJ2-2, with no clear D. Trimming took 6 bases from V and 5 from J, leaving 7 bases between them. This CDR3 has 12 residues. The CDR3 DNA sequence: TGTGCCAGCAGGCTCTTTACCGGGGAGCTGTTTTTT. It yields the protein CASRLFTGELFF.

The rearrangement uses TRBV5-1 and TRBJ2-3; tentatively, D is TRBD2 (6 bases). Germline loops: CDR1 SGHRS, CDR2 YFSETQ. This CDR3 spans 15 amino acids. Between the trimmed V and J ends, which lost 3 bases and 1 base, there was a span of 12 bases. CDR3 protein: CASSWGGTRTDTQYF. The CDR3 region has the DNA TGCGCCAGCAGCTGGGGCGGGACCCGCACAGATACGCAGTATTTT.

This sequence joins TRBV7-2 and TRBJ1-5; D gene uncertain. V lost 5 bases and J 4 bases, leaving 15 bases between the germline ends. The CDR3 has 15 amino acids. CDR1 and CDR2 from the germline V gene are SGHTA and FQGNSA. CDR3 DNA sequence: TGTGCCAGCAGCCGCGTCGGGCGGATTAATCAGCCCCAGCATTTT. It codes for CASSRVGRINQPQHF. The full variable domain, its missing parts supplied by reference TRBV7-2 and TRBJ1-5, is GAGVSQSPSNKVTEKGKDVELRCDPISGHTALYWYRQSLGQGLEFLIYFQGNSAPDKSGLPSDRFSAERTGGSVSTLTIQRTQQEDSAVYLCASSRVGRINQPQHFGDGTRLSIL.

V gene TRBV6-5 combines with J gene TRBJ1-5, with unresolved D. The CDR3 extends over 15 amino acids. V was cut by 3 bases and J by 4 bases, with 13 bases left in between. Germline V gene data show CDR1 as MNHEY and CDR2 as SVGAGI. The CDR3 nucleotides read TGTGCCAGCAGTTATTCCCACAACCTAAATCAGCCCCAGCATTTT. Its protein is CASSYSHNLNQPQHF.

This chain links TRBV7-3 with TRBJ2-3; tentatively, D is TRBD2 (6 bases). Germline V gives CDR1 SGHTA, CDR2 FQGTGA. This CDR3 spans 14 amino acids. Trimming stripped 3 bases from V and 3 bases from J, with 10 bases between. The CDR3 nucleotides read TGTGCCAGCAGCTTCCTACGGGGGACAGATACGCAGTATTTT. This codes for CASSFLRGTDTQYF.

The V call is TRBV27, the J call TRBJ2-7, with D hard to call. V lost 7 bases to trimming and J lost 5 bases, with 9 bases between them. The V gene's germline CDR1 is MNHEY and CDR2 SMNVEV (reference sequence). The CDR3 has 11 residues. CDR3 amino acids: CASKEYDEQYF. In DNA form, the CDR3 reads TGTGCCAGCAAAGAGTATGACGAGCAGTACTTC.

The V call is TRBV7-2, the J call TRBJ1-2; D perhaps matches TRBD1 (5 bases). Germline V gives CDR1 SGHTA, CDR2 FQGNSA. The CDR3 is made up of 16 amino acids. V was pared by 2 bases and J by 1 base, with 14 bases between. In DNA form, the CDR3 reads TGTGCCAGCAGCTTACCCGTTGGGGGGGGTAACTATGGCTACACCTTC. Protein product: CASSLPVGGGNYGYTF.

J is TRBJ2-3 and V is TRBV7-8, with 9 nucleotides matching TRBD1. Germline V gene sequence: CDR1 SGHVS, CDR2 FQNEAQ. Germline trimming cut 3 bases from V and 5 bases from J; bases unmatched to any gene: 12. This CDR3 has 17 amino acids. The CDR3 coding sequence is TGTGCCAGCAGCTTTTACCCCGGGACAGGGCGTCTAGATACGCAGTATTTT. It encodes CASSFYPGTGRLDTQYF.

V and J are TRBV19 and TRBJ1-2, with D maybe TRBD1 (5 bases). This CDR3 spans 14 amino acids. Germline V gene lookup returns CDR1 LNHDA and CDR2 SQIVND (reference sequence). V was shortened by 3 bases and J by 4 bases, with 12 bases between the two germline ends. The CDR3 sequence is CASSIPRDLYGYTF. The CDR3, as DNA: TGTGCCAGTAGTATCCCCCGGGACCTCTATGGCTACACCTTC.

The chain recombines TRBV15 with TRBJ2-7; D is perhaps TRBD1 or TRBD2 (5 bases each). CDR1 is LNHNV and CDR2 is YYDKDF in the germline V gene (reference sequence). The CDR3 is 19 amino acids. V shed 1 base and J shed 4 bases, with 26 bases lying between them. The CDR3 protein is CATSRAGARDPTYSYEQYF. The CDR3 DNA is TGTGCCACCAGCAGAGCTGGCGCTAGGGACCCCACATACTCGTACGAGCAGTACTTC.

This clone was seen just once. The V gene is TRBV19, the J gene TRBJ1-6; 8 positions agree with TRBD1. Germline CDR1 LNHDA, CDR2 SQIVND (reference sequence). CDR3 length: 15 amino acids. J lost 5 bases, V lost 7 bases, and 7 bases had no gene match. The CDR3 nucleotides read TGTGCCAGTACCCCAGGGGGCAATAATAATTCACCCCTCCACTTT. This sequence encodes CASTPGGNNNSPLHF.

J is TRBJ2-3 and V is TRBV5-6; perhaps D is TRBD1 or TRBD2 (5 bases each). The V gene's germline CDR1 is SGHDT and CDR2 YYEEEE. The CDR3 sequence is 13 residues long. V was clipped by 4 bases and J by 2 bases, with 8 bases between them. The CDR3 loop reads CASSLGDTDTQYF. The DNA for the CDR3 is TGTGCCAGCAGCCTGGGGGACACAGATACGCAGTATTTT.

The V and J genes are TRBV7-6 and TRBJ1-5, with TRBD1 as a possible D gene (6 bases). The CDR3 loop spans 14 amino acids. Trimming cost V 0 bases and J 7 bases, with 10 bases left between them. Germline CDR1 is SGHVS and CDR2 is FNYEAQ. This chain's CDR3 is CASSLAMGGQPQHF. The CDR3 DNA reads as TGTGCCAGCAGCTTAGCGATGGGGGGCCAGCCCCAGCATTTT.

V gene TRBV7-2 combines with J gene TRBJ1-6; weak D call: TRBD1 (6 bases). The CDR3 has 14 residues. Trimming pared 4 bases from V and 11 bases from J, leaving 15 bases between. Germline V lookup: CDR1 SGHTA, CDR2 FQGNSA. The CDR3 DNA reads as TGTGCCAGCAGCTCCCTGACAGGCCCCACACCCCTCCACTTT. Translation gives CASSSLTGPTPLHF.